The 17 T cell receptor beta chains presented below share a single source sample, sequenced in a study of OX40 agonist ivuxolimab in advanced cancers. The data were produced by immunoSEQ multiplex PCR, yet TCRdb's version contains in-frame clones alone and is incomplete. Altogether about 72,000 clones are present, just over 90% being singletons, with the ten largest covering approximately 6%. The sample was CD4+ or CD8+ T cells sorted from blood, taken in a trial of the OX40 agonist ivuxolimab. The receptors stem from an adult with an advanced solid tumor such as melanoma, head and neck, liver or kidney cancer.

The genes are TRBV15 and TRBJ1-5; D is possibly TRBD1 (5 bases). V gave up 1 base and J gave up 2 bases, with 9 bases separating them. The CDR3 has 15 residues. Germline-derived CDR1 and CDR2 are LNHNV and YYDKDF (reference sequence). Written as DNA, the CDR3 is TGTGCCACCAGCAGAGCGAGAGGGGGCAATCAGCCCCAGCATTTT. Residues: CATSRARGGNQPQHF.

The chain uses TRBV27 and TRBJ1-4; 7 positions agree with TRBD1. CDR1 and CDR2 from the germline V gene are MNHEY and SMNVEV (reference sequence). The junction had 4 bases not matched to a gene; V was cut back by 3 bases and J by 12 bases. CDR3 length equals 12 residues. The CDR3 here is CASSLSRGELFF. Here the CDR3 DNA reads TGTGCCAGCAGTTTGTCCAGGGGGGAACTGTTTTTT. The whole variable domain, filled in from reference TRBV27 and TRBJ1-4, reads EAQVTQNPRYLITVTGKKLTVTCSQNMNHEYMSWYRQDPGLGLRQIYYSMNVEVTDKGDVPEGYKVSRKEKRNFPLILESPSPNQTSLYFCASSLSRGELFFGSGTQLSVL.

The chain is built from TRBV19 and TRBJ2-1, with D maybe TRBD1 (5 bases). This CDR3 spans 16 amino acids. Germline V gene data show CDR1 as LNHDA and CDR2 as SQIVND (reference sequence). V gave up 1 base and J gave up 3 bases, with 13 bases separating them. The CDR3 DNA reads as TGTGCCAGTAGTATAGCAGGGTTGGGGATCTACAATGAGCAGTTCTTC. Its translation is CASSIAGLGIYNEQFF.

The chain couples TRBV28 to TRBJ1-1; D might be TRBD1 (5 bases). This CDR3 has 14 residues. Germline V gene data show CDR1 as MDHEN and CDR2 as SYDVKM. V lost 3 bases to trimming and J lost 10 bases, with 18 bases between them. The CDR3 loop reads CASSFGLGPSPAFF. CDR3 bases: TGTGCCAGCAGTTTCGGCTTGGGACCTTCTCCAGCTTTCTTT.

The rearrangement joins TRBV4-2 to TRBJ1-4; the D is unclear. CDR1 and CDR2 (germline): LGHNA, YNFKEQ. The germline V and J ends were trimmed by 0 bases and 4 bases, with 12 bases remaining between them. This CDR3 spans 16 amino acids. CDR3 sequence: CASSQERGTGNEKLFF. The CDR3 region has the DNA TGTGCCAGCAGCCAAGAACGAGGTACCGGTAATGAAAAACTGTTTTTT.

CDR3 nucleotide sequence: TGTGCCAGCAGACCCGGACCCTCCTACGAGCAGTACTTC. Its protein is CASRPGPSYEQYF. The rearrangement links TRBV6-1 to TRBJ2-7; D unclear. The CDR3 runs 13 residues. Germline V gene data show CDR1 as MNHNS and CDR2 as SASEGT. The germline V and J ends were trimmed by 6 bases and 0 bases, with 9 bases remaining between them.

This chain joins TRBV7-6 and TRBJ2-7; 9 bases fit TRBD1. V gave up 6 bases and J gave up 3 bases; unmatched junction bases: 6. Germline-derived CDR1 and CDR2 are SGHVS and FNYEAQ. The CDR3 runs 14 residues. This chain's CDR3 is CASSVQTGGYEQYF. DNA of the CDR3: TGTGCCAGCAGTGTCCAGACAGGGGGCTACGAGCAGTACTTC.

There are a few counts of this clone. This chain uses TRBV29-1 with TRBJ1-1, with D hard to call. The V end was cut by 6 bases, the J end by 1 base, with 12 bases between. Germline V lookup: CDR1 SQVTM, CDR2 ANQGSEA. The CDR3 spans 13 residues. In nucleotides, the CDR3 is TGCAGCGTCCCACAAACAGAGAACACTGAAGCTTTCTTT. Its translation is CSVPQTENTEAFF.

The chain couples TRBV9 to TRBJ2-7; D is uncertain. V was clipped by 0 bases and J by 0 bases, with 7 bases between them. The CDR3 totals 14 residues. The germline V gene encodes CDR1 SGDLS and CDR2 YYNGEE. CDR3 nucleotide sequence: TGTGCCAGCAGCGTAGAGGACGGCTCCTACGAGCAGTACTTC. This encodes CASSVEDGSYEQYF.

This chain uses TRBV27 with TRBJ2-7; TRBD2 agrees at 16 bases. The CDR3 is 17 residues long. CDR1 and CDR2 (germline): MNHEY, SMNVEV (reference sequence). The V and J ends lost 4 bases and 1 base, in that order; junction bases with no gene match: 4. This CDR3 reads CASSSGTSGGVSYEQYF. DNA of the CDR3: TGTGCCAGCAGTTCGGGGACTAGCGGGGGGGTTTCCTACGAGCAGTACTTC.

Points on this clone: Germline and junction disagree at one end, which may indicate a read error. The chain is built from TRBV7-8 and TRBJ2-5, with 9 bases that match TRBD1. The end of the DNA aligns better with TRBJ2-7, so the J call may be wrong. CDR3 length equals 16 residues. CDR1 is SGHVS and CDR2 is FQNEAQ in the germline V gene. The CDR3 nucleotides read TGTGCCAGCACCTTACATACCGGGACAGGGTTATACGAGCAGTACTTC. Translating it yields CASTLHTGTGLYEQYF.

The chain employs TRBV29-1 and TRBJ2-7; D remains unclear. Per germline, CDR1 SQVTM and CDR2 ANQGSEA. The CDR3 has 13 amino acids. The ends were cut back, 2 bases at V and 2 bases at J, with 10 bases in the middle. For the CDR3, the DNA is TGCAGCGTTGAATTTTCACAGCCCTACGAGCAGTACTTC. It encodes CSVEFSQPYEQYF.

The chain uses TRBV7-9 and TRBJ2-1; 8 bases align to TRBD1. Trimming at V came to 5 bases and at J to 4 bases, leaving 16 bases not matched to a gene. Germline lookup yields CDR1 SEHNR and CDR2 FQNEAQ (reference sequence). This CDR3 contains 18 residues. The CDR3 DNA is TGTGCCAGCAGCAGCCGGGACTCCCTCACAGGGGGTTACAATGAGCAGTTCTTC. Amino acid sequence: CASSSRDSLTGGYNEQFF.

The V and J genes are TRBV9 and TRBJ1-2, with D maybe TRBD1 (5 bases). Germline V gene sequence: CDR1 SGDLS, CDR2 YYNGEE. The V gene lost 0 bases and the J gene lost 6 bases, with 18 bases spanning the gap. The CDR3 covers 16 residues. The CDR3, as DNA: TGTGCCAGCAGCGTAGCTACGCGGGACCCAATCGATGGCTACACCTTC. It yields the protein CASSVATRDPIDGYTF.

This sequence joins TRBV5-4 and TRBJ1-4, with a weak D call TRBD1 (5 bases). The germline V gene has CDR1 SGHNT and CDR2 YYREEE (reference sequence). This CDR3 comprises 15 residues. With 0 bases removed from V and 7 bases from J, the gap between germline ends came to 13 bases. The CDR3 sequence: CASSLGGTLGEKLFF. The CDR3 DNA is TGTGCCAGCAGCTTGGGCGGGACCCTCGGTGAAAAACTGTTTTTT.

This chain connects TRBV11-1 to TRBJ2-2; D remains unclear. This CDR3 is built from 15 residues. Germline V gene lookup returns CDR1 SGHAT and CDR2 FQDESV (reference sequence). The germline V and J ends were trimmed by 5 bases and 0 bases, with 10 bases remaining between them. This CDR3 reads CASSPRIANTGELFF. In nucleotides, the CDR3 is TGTGCCAGCAGCCCTAGGATCGCGAACACCGGGGAGCTGTTTTTT.

The gene calls are TRBV4-3 and TRBJ2-1, with 7 bases that match TRBD1. Per germline, CDR1 LGHNA and CDR2 YSLEER. The CDR3 loop spans 15 amino acids. Trimming cost V 1 base and J 7 bases; bases outside gene matches: 7. In DNA, the CDR3 is TGCGCCAGCAGCCAAGGCAGGGGGTTGGGGAATGAGCAGTTCTTC. It codes for CASSQGRGLGNEQFF.